This record looks at one T cell receptor beta chain sequence and its context. Its target is unknown. The data were taken from a study of cytomegalovirus exposure and HLA in healthy donors. Findings of the study overall: Links to common viral pathogens appeared, in a later analysis, for several of the most significant clusters. Many donors carried some public TCRs, although rarity characterized most TCR sequences.

This PCR relied on a set of 60 Vbeta primers and 13 Jbeta primers. In the original processing: An analysis performed later counted 81 million or so unique TCR beta chains (approximately 10 million of them shared). Libraries were prepared by immunoSEQ multiplex PCR; TCRdb keeps only in-frame clonotypes and omits some of them. D and trimming come from the DNA, and the V and J calls and clone size come from that table. The repertoire holds about 200,000 clones, with approximately 85% as singletons. The V end was cut by 5 bases, the J end by 0 bases, with 4 bases between. CDR1 and CDR2 from the germline V gene are SGHAT and FQDESV (reference sequence). The CDR3 has 12 residues.

This chain joins TRBV11-1 and TRBJ1-1; D is uncertain. Sequenced: PBMCs. This sequence originates from a woman in her forties or fifties in good health and CMV-seronegative. The DNA of the CDR3 is TGTGCCAGCAGCCAATTGAACACTGAAGCTTTCTTT. Its protein product is CASSQLNTEAFF. The full variable domain, with the rest looked up from reference TRBV11-1 and TRBJ1-1, is EAEVAQSPRYKITEKSQAVAFWCDPISGHATLYWYRQILGQGPELLVQFQDESVVDDSQLPKDRFSAERLKGVDSTLKIQPAELGDSAMYLCASSQLNTEAFFGQGTRLTVV.